One sample yielded the 27 T cell receptor beta chains listed below, sequenced in a study of shared clonotypes between healthy human individuals. Libraries were prepared by immunoSEQ multiplex PCR; TCRdb keeps only in-frame clonotypes and omits some of them. The data contain approximately 460,000 clones, roughly three quarters of them singletons. Sequencing was carried out using PBMCs. These receptors all stem from a middle-aged woman in good health. Some clones in this sample may be carry-over from other donors' samples.

This clone was counted a few times. The rearrangement links TRBV28 to TRBJ1-5; TRBD1 aligns across 7 bases. The J segment lost 0 bases and the V segment lost 7 bases, leaving 12 bases of the junction unmatched. The CDR3 has 17 residues. Germline values: CDR1 MDHEN, CDR2 SYDVKM. DNA of the CDR3: TGTGCCAGCAACTCGGGGACAGCCCTTTATAGCAATCAGCCCCAGCATTTT. It encodes CASNSGTALYSNQPQHF.

This chain's CDR3 is CASSMGGTADYEQYF. CDR3 DNA: TGTGCCAGTAGTATGGGGGGGACAGCTGACTACGAGCAGTACTTC. This chain joins TRBV19 and TRBJ2-7; D tentatively reads TRBD1 or TRBD2 (7 bases each). The V end was cut by 3 bases, the J end by 3 bases, with 15 bases between. Germline CDR1 LNHDA, CDR2 SQIVND (reference sequence). This CDR3 has 15 residues.

The rearrangement uses TRBV7-2 and TRBJ1-1; 8 bases are a match to TRBD1. The germline V gene encodes CDR1 SGHTA and CDR2 FQGNSA. The V gene end was trimmed by 5 bases and the J gene end by 2 bases; junction bases not matched to a gene: 4. The CDR3 spans 14 residues. The CDR3 protein is CASSQGQVNTEAFF. CDR3 nucleotides: TGTGCCAGCAGCCAGGGACAGGTTAACACTGAAGCTTTCTTT.

The rearrangement links TRBV29-1 to TRBJ1-2; TRBD1 agrees at 10 bases. CDR3 length: 13 amino acids. Germline V gene sequence: CDR1 SQVTM, CDR2 ANQGSEA. Unmatched junction bases numbered 4, after V lost 1 base and J lost 8 bases. CDR3 in amino acids: CSVEGGQGLGYTF. The DNA of the CDR3 is TGCAGCGTTGAAGGGGGACAGGGGTTGGGCTACACCTTC.

V usage is TRBV18 and J usage is TRBJ1-2; maybe TRBD1 (5 bases). The CDR3 runs to 13 residues. Germline CDR1 KGHSH, CDR2 LQKENI. V was clipped by 1 base and J by 8 bases, with 11 bases between them. CDR3 protein: CASSPLEGTGYTF. The CDR3 nucleotides read TGTGCCAGCTCACCACTAGAAGGGACGGGCTACACCTTC.

The gene calls are TRBV18 and TRBJ1-5, with D hard to call. The CDR3 sequence is 13 residues long. V lost 2 bases and J 1 base, leaving 3 bases between the germline ends. Looked up from germline, CDR1 is KGHSH and CDR2 is LQKENI. CDR3 coding DNA: TGTGCCAGCTCACCAACGAGCAATCAGCCCCAGCATTTT. Translation gives CASSPTSNQPQHF.

Note on this clone: A far larger clone is one nucleotide away, so this likely arose from a read error. CDR3 DNA: TGTGCCTGGGCCGGGACAGGGGTGCGCAATCAGCCCCAGTATTTT. Its translation: CAWAGTGVRNQPQYF. The chain combines TRBV30 with TRBJ1-5; 10 bases match TRBD1. The end of the DNA is better explained by TRBJ2-3, so the J call may be wrong. The CDR3 is 15 residues long. The germline gives CDR1 GTSNPN, CDR2 SVGIG (reference sequence).

About this clone itself: Relative to the germline gene, one junction end is altered; a read error may explain this. The V gene is TRBV7-9, the J gene TRBJ2-1; no reliable D call. Germline V gene data show CDR1 as SEHNR and CDR2 as FQNEAQ (reference sequence). The CDR3 contains 13 residues. The CDR3 reads CAGSLSSFNEQFF. The CDR3, as DNA: TGTGCCGGCAGCTTAAGTAGCTTCAATGAGCAGTTCTTC.

The chain uses TRBV5-1 and TRBJ2-7; possibly TRBD2 for D (6 bases). CDR1 and CDR2 (germline): SGHRS, YFSETQ. CDR3 length: 13 amino acids. Trimming took off 8 bases at V and 2 bases at J, with 14 bases between the two ends. CDR3 in DNA: TGCGCCAGTGCTGACGGGGGTACCTACGAGCAGTACTTC. Translated: CASADGGTYEQYF.

J is TRBJ1-1 and V is TRBV11-1; TRBD1 matches at 9 bases. There are 15 residues in the CDR3. Trimming at V came to 4 bases and at J to 1 base, leaving 4 bases not matched to a gene. Germline CDR1 and CDR2: SGHAT and FQDESV (reference sequence). The DNA for the CDR3 is TGTGCCAGCAGCTACGGGACAGGGACGAACACTGAAGCTTTCTTT. It codes for CASSYGTGTNTEAFF.

This chain joins TRBV19 and TRBJ2-2; TRBD2 is a possible D gene (6 bases). Germline V CDR1 and CDR2: LNHDA, SQIVND (reference sequence). The CDR3 spans 15 residues. V was clipped by 1 base and J by 7 bases, with 13 bases between them. The CDR3 here is CASSIAGVMDGELFF. The CDR3 DNA sequence: TGTGCCAGTAGTATAGCGGGAGTGATGGACGGGGAGCTGTTTTTT. The full variable domain, completed using reference TRBV19 and TRBJ2-2, is DGGITQSPKYLFRKEGQNVTLSCEQNLNHDAMYWYRQDPGQGLRLIYYSQIVNDFQKGDIAEGYSVSREKKESFPLTVTSAQKNPTAFYLCASSIAGVMDGELFFGEGSRLTVL.

This sequence joins TRBV19 and TRBJ2-7; 10 nucleotides match TRBD2. CDR3 length: 19 residues. From germline, CDR1 is LNHDA and CDR2 SQIVND (reference sequence). V lost 5 bases, J lost 6 bases, and 22 bases stayed unmatched. In DNA form, the CDR3 reads TGTGCCAGTAGTCACGGACAGGGATCGGCTAGCGGGAGTTTCGGCGAGCAGTACTTC. Encoded protein: CASSHGQGSASGSFGEQYF.

The rearrangement uses TRBV23-1 and TRBJ2-5, with D maybe TRBD2 (5 bases). TRBV23-1 is sorted into the ORF group, with uncertain function. Trimming left V 0 bases short and J 5 bases short, with 10 bases between. The CDR3 is made up of 14 amino acids. The DNA of the CDR3 is TGCGCCAGCAGTCAATCGAGGGTTAAGGAGACCCAGTACTTC. Its protein is CASSQSRVKETQYF.

The genes are TRBV4-1 and TRBJ1-5; no reliable D call. Germline-derived CDR1 and CDR2 are MGHRA and YSYEKL. This CDR3 comprises 16 residues. Trimming removed 2 bases from V and 6 bases from J, with 17 bases in between. The CDR3 here is CASSQLLTLQGQPQHF. As DNA, the CDR3 is TGCGCCAGCAGCCAACTCCTGACTCTTCAAGGTCAGCCCCAGCATTTT.

The chain uses TRBV30 and TRBJ1-4; D not certain. Trimming took 7 bases from V and 3 from J, leaving 12 bases between them. Germline V gives CDR1 GTSNPN, CDR2 SVGIG (reference sequence). There are 13 residues in the CDR3. CDR3 residues: CASQGIANEKLFF. CDR3 bases: TGTGCCTCACAAGGAATAGCTAATGAAAAACTGTTTTTT.

This rearrangement joins TRBV25-1 to TRBJ1-2, with D hard to call. From germline, CDR1 is MGHDK and CDR2 SYGVNS. Trimming removed 3 bases at V and 4 bases at J, with 18 bases between. The CDR3 covers 16 residues. Here the CDR3 DNA reads TGTGCCAGCAGTGACCGGCTTGGGGTTACGGTCTATGGCTACACCTTC. Translating gives CASSDRLGVTVYGYTF.

The gene calls are TRBV27 and TRBJ2-1; 10 bases map to TRBD2. Germline V gene lookup returns CDR1 MNHEY and CDR2 SMNVEV (reference sequence). The CDR3 extends over 16 amino acids. The ends lost 3 bases at V and 9 bases at J; junction bases unmatched: 11. The CDR3, as DNA: TGTGCCAGCAGTTTTCTTGCTAGCGGGAGAGCGACTGAGCAGTTCTTC. Translated: CASSFLASGRATEQFF.

This clone was counted once. A much larger clone differs from this one at a single base, so this may be a read error. Other DNA sequences in this specimen translate into the identical CDR3. The rearrangement links TRBV27 to TRBJ2-3; D is unresolved. This CDR3 comprises 11 residues. Looked up from germline, CDR1 is MNHEY and CDR2 is SMNVEV (reference sequence). CDR3 amino acids: CASRSTDTQYF. The CDR3 DNA follows: TGCGCCAGCAGAAGCACAGATACGCAGTATTTT.

The CDR3 nucleotides are TGTGCCAGCAGCGTAGGGACAGGGGGATTTTCCTACGAGCAGTACTTC. Its protein product is CASSVGTGGFSYEQYF. This chain links TRBV9 with TRBJ2-7, with 10 bases fitting TRBD1. The J segment lost 1 base and the V segment lost 0 bases, leaving 4 bases of the junction unmatched. Germline-derived CDR1 and CDR2 are SGDLS and YYNGEE. This CDR3 contains 16 residues.

The chain joins TRBV11-2 to TRBJ2-5; TRBD2 aligns across 13 bases. Germline V gene sequence: CDR1 SGHAT, CDR2 FQNNGV. The CDR3 is 17 residues long. V lost 5 bases, J lost 1 base, and 7 bases stayed unmatched. CDR3 in DNA: TGTGCCAGCAGCCGGGGACTAGCGGGACCGGCCCAAGAGACCCAGTACTTC. Translating it yields CASSRGLAGPAQETQYF. Combining the CDR3 with reference TRBV11-2 and TRBJ2-5 gives the whole variable domain EAGVAQSPRYKIIEKRQSVAFWCNPISGHATLYWYQQILGQGPKLLIQFQNNGVVDDSQLPKDRFSAERLKGVDSTLKIQPAKLEDSAVYLCASSRGLAGPAQETQYFGPGTRLLVL.

This rearrangement joins TRBV27 to TRBJ1-1; TRBD1 matches at 8 bases. V was clipped by 5 bases and J by 3 bases; unmatched bases: 8. Germline lookup yields CDR1 MNHEY and CDR2 SMNVEV (reference sequence). The CDR3 loop spans 15 amino acids. CDR3 nucleotide sequence: TGTGCCAGCAGTGCACGACAGGGGTGGGACACTGAAGCTTTCTTT. Translating gives CASSARQGWDTEAFF.

The chain is built from TRBV2 and TRBJ2-7, with 8 positions matching TRBD1. Looked up from germline, CDR1 is SNHLY and CDR2 is FYNNEI. The trim removed 5 bases at V and 6 bases at J, leaving 12 bases unmatched. This CDR3 is built from 15 residues. CDR3: CASSTRQGTVFEQYF. CDR3 coding DNA: TGTGCCAGCAGTACCCGACAGGGGACAGTCTTCGAGCAGTACTTC.

The DNA for the CDR3 is TGTGCCAGCAGCTGGGGGACGAGAAACACCATATATTTT. Its protein is CASSWGTRNTIYF. The rearrangement links TRBV5-5 to TRBJ1-3, with D perhaps matching TRBD1 (5 bases). V gave up 3 bases and J gave up 5 bases, with 9 bases separating them. The CDR3 has 13 amino acids. Germline V gives CDR1 SGHKS, CDR2 YYEKEE (reference sequence).

The chain carries TRBV10-3 and TRBJ2-7, with D maybe TRBD1 (6 bases). There are 12 residues in the CDR3. The germline gives CDR1 ENHRY, CDR2 SYGVKD. V was pared by 6 bases and J by 5 bases, with 11 bases between. This chain's CDR3 is CAIRQGAHEQYF. The CDR3 coding sequence is TGTGCCATCAGACAGGGTGCCCACGAGCAGTACTTC.

The chain couples TRBV6-1 to TRBJ2-1; no definite D call. V shed 5 bases and J shed 1 base, with 12 bases lying between them. Germline values: CDR1 MNHNS, CDR2 SASEGT. This CDR3 spans 15 amino acids. The CDR3 is CASSREGPSYNEQFF. The CDR3 DNA follows: TGTGCCAGCAGTAGGGAAGGGCCGTCCTACAATGAGCAGTTCTTC.

V and J are TRBV4-1 and TRBJ2-1; TRBD2 matches at 8 bases. CDR1 is MGHRA and CDR2 is YSYEKL in the germline V gene. This CDR3 has 15 amino acids. The trim removed 1 base at V and 4 bases at J, leaving 3 bases unmatched. In DNA, the CDR3 is TGCGCCAGCAGCCAAGTTGTAGCGGGATACAATGAGCAGTTCTTC. Residues: CASSQVVAGYNEQFF.

The chain carries TRBV29-1 and TRBJ2-2; 9 positions agree with TRBD1. Trimming took 5 bases from V and 1 from J; bases not matched to a gene: 2. The CDR3 contains 14 residues. The germline CDR1 and CDR2 sequences are SQVTM and ANQGSEA. CDR3: CSVRQGVNTGELFF. The CDR3 nucleotides are TGCAGCGTTAGACAGGGGGTGAACACCGGGGAGCTGTTTTTT.